This T cell receptor (beta chain) is from a study of T cells after yellow fever vaccination. Study-level information: SMART-Seq v4 Ultra Low Input served to prepare low-cell-number fractions. Study-level findings and limits: The study found a weaker secondary response that peaked faster, day 5 versus 15. Bulk-population clonotypes that are abundant could appear as contaminants in FACS-sorted repertoires.

CDR3 length equals 13 residues. In germline, CDR1 is SQVTM, CDR2 ANQGSEA. In its sample, this clonotype was seen many times. No antigen is known for it. 5'RACE template switching generated TCR cDNA, adding a universal primer site and UMIs. TCRdb re-called the 5' RACE reads through MiXCR, storing one row per CDR3 protein. Among 55,000 to 70,000 distinct CDR3 sequences, about 7% were seen once, and the ten largest hold around 37%. This sample comprised CD8+ T cells sorted from PBMCs, obtained roughly seven weeks after the first yellow fever vaccination. This TCR was recovered from a man aged 18 to 35 who received the YFV17D yellow fever vaccine. The chain carries TRBV29-1 and TRBJ2-3, with 8 bases matching TRBD2. The CDR3 nucleotides read TGCGTGGTCGAGCGGGGGCTCCCGTATGCGCAGTATTTT. It codes for CVVERGLPYAQYF.